The 11 T cell receptor beta chains given below trace back to one sample, sequenced in a study of CD8+ T cells in alopecia areata (dated by TCRdb to 2017 to 2018). Explained via the paper, the time point label denotes: 24 weeks on oral tofacitinib. This specimen's treatment or condition label, interpreted: oral pan-JAK inhibitor, 5-10 mg twice daily. Libraries came from the immunoSEQ multiplex PCR assay. RNA was extracted from all samples and reverse transcribed into cDNA, which served as template for TCR sequencing. TCRdb limited this immuneACCESS table to in-frame rearrangements with V and J called. A share of clones is missing; checked studies link under half to unresolved V genes, and the rest is unexplained. The sample includes about 200,000 clones, with roughly 60% observed a single time. The top ten constitute 5.5% of the sample. The specimen was CD4+ T cells sorted from blood, collected at week 24, from a patient treated with tofacitinib. These receptor sequences come from a human donor with alopecia areata.

This clone has only a few counts. This chain uses TRBV29-1 with TRBJ1-2, with D perhaps TRBD1 (5 bases). The CDR3 totals 13 residues. With 1 base removed from V and 3 bases from J, the gap between germline ends came to 9 bases. Germline-derived CDR1 and CDR2 are SQVTM and ANQGSEA. CDR3: CSVEGGRYYGYTF. For the CDR3, the DNA is TGCAGCGTTGAAGGGGGGAGGTACTATGGCTACACCTTC.

This chain uses TRBV5-4 with TRBJ2-5, with D uncertain. The CDR3 spans 14 residues. Germline CDR1 and CDR2: SGHNT and YYREEE (reference sequence). V lost 4 bases, J lost 0 bases, and 10 bases lay in between. The CDR3 nucleotides are TGTGCCAGCAGCCCGCGACCGAACCAAGAGACCCAGTACTTC. Translation gives CASSPRPNQETQYF.

This clone was seen once. This sequence joins TRBV7-9 and TRBJ1-6; D gene ambiguous. CDR3 length: 12 residues. Germline CDR1 and CDR2: SEHNR and FQNEAQ (reference sequence). V was trimmed by 5 bases and J by 13 bases, leaving 12 bases between them. In DNA, the CDR3 is TGTGCCAGCAGCCCGGAGGTCTCGCCCCTCCACTTT. Its protein product is CASSPEVSPLHF.

This clone was found once. Other DNA sequences within the sample encode an identical CDR3. CDR3 sequence reads: CASSYAGYGYTF. In DNA, the CDR3 is TGTGCCAGCAGTTACGCAGGGTACGGCTACACCTTC. J is TRBJ1-2 and V is TRBV6-5, with D possibly TRBD1 on 5 matching bases. The CDR3 consists of 12 residues. Trimming removed 2 bases at V and 8 bases at J, with 9 bases between. The germline gives CDR1 MNHEY, CDR2 SVGAGI.

This clone has a handful of counts. The chain carries TRBV29-1 and TRBJ1-1; the D is unclear. CDR3 length equals 13 residues. V shed 2 bases and J shed 1 base, with 8 bases lying between them. Germline CDR1 is SQVTM and CDR2 is ANQGSEA. CDR3 residues: CSVEIGGNTEAFF. In nucleotides, the CDR3 is TGCAGCGTTGAAATCGGCGGGAACACTGAAGCTTTCTTT.

This clone appeared a few times. This chain joins TRBV7-8 and TRBJ2-5, with D possibly being TRBD1 (6 bases). V was trimmed by 2 bases and J by 1 base, leaving 11 bases between them. This CDR3 has 15 amino acids. Germline-derived CDR1 and CDR2 are SGHVS and FQNEAQ. CDR3 in amino acids: CASSLPTGLQETQYF. DNA for the CDR3: TGTGCCAGCAGCTTACCTACAGGGCTCCAAGAGACCCAGTACTTC.

This clone was counted only a few times. The J gene is TRBJ1-2, the V gene TRBV7-9; no clear D. Trimming shortened V by 5 bases and J by 3 bases, and 19 bases separated the two germline ends. Germline V lookup: CDR1 SEHNR, CDR2 FQNEAQ (reference sequence). The CDR3 totals 16 residues. The CDR3 nucleotides read TGTGCCAGCAGCCCCGATTTCGTATCCGTCTACTATGGCTACACCTTC. Residues: CASSPDFVSVYYGYTF.

This chain uses TRBV5-6 with TRBJ2-1; 8 nucleotides align to TRBD1. J was trimmed by 3 bases and V by 4 bases; bases with no gene match: 6. The CDR3 totals 15 residues. Germline CDR1 is SGHDT and CDR2 is YYEEEE. In nucleotides, the CDR3 is TGTGCCAGCAGCCGTACAGGGGGTTACTACAATGAGCAGTTCTTC. Translation: CASSRTGGYYNEQFF.

This clone was observed a few times. The chain carries TRBV19 and TRBJ1-5; D not certain. The CDR3 totals 14 residues. Germline V gene data show CDR1 as LNHDA and CDR2 as SQIVND (reference sequence). V lost 9 bases, J lost 5 bases, and 17 bases lay in between. The CDR3 spells CASNDPGRDQPQHF. CDR3 sequence (DNA): TGTGCCAGCAACGACCCCGGCCGGGATCAGCCCCAGCATTTT. Combining the CDR3 with reference TRBV19 and TRBJ1-5 gives the whole variable domain DGGITQSPKYLFRKEGQNVTLSCEQNLNHDAMYWYRQDPGQGLRLIYYSQIVNDFQKGDIAEGYSVSREKKESFPLTVTSAQKNPTAFYLCASNDPGRDQPQHFGDGTRLSIL.

The chain joins TRBV9 to TRBJ2-7, with a possible D match to TRBD1 (5 bases). V shed 4 bases and J shed 2 bases, with 16 bases lying between them. The CDR3 is 15 residues long. Germline loops: CDR1 SGDLS, CDR2 YYNGEE. The CDR3 loop reads CASSKDMVGPYEQYF. The CDR3 DNA is TGTGCCAGCAGCAAGGACATGGTTGGGCCCTACGAGCAGTACTTC.

This chain connects TRBV29-1 to TRBJ1-1, with D unclear. The germline V gene has CDR1 SQVTM and CDR2 ANQGSEA. The CDR3 consists of 14 residues. Trimming cost V 4 bases and J 3 bases, with 15 bases left between them. The CDR3: CSVAPLLRDTEAFF. The CDR3 coding sequence is TGCAGCGTTGCGCCCCTTCTACGGGACACTGAAGCTTTCTTT.